These 20 T cell receptor beta chains were all obtained from the same sample, sequenced in a study of T cell clones after liver transplantation. TCRdb's table, derived via immunoSEQ multiplex PCR, lists solely in-frame clones and lacks some. The sample has 60,000 or so clones, more than 70% seen once. The sequencing used CD4+ T cells from blood, collected at the 22-month timepoint. Every receptor here comes from a human patient who received a liver transplant. The graft donor may be the source of some T cells.

The chain joins TRBV6-5 to TRBJ1-1; no reliable D call. V lost 5 bases and J 2 bases, leaving 12 bases between the germline ends. Germline V gene data show CDR1 as MNHEY and CDR2 as SVGAGI. The CDR3 totals 14 residues. CDR3: CASSRSHGNTEAFF. In nucleotides, the CDR3 is TGTGCCAGCAGTCGGTCCCACGGAAACACTGAAGCTTTCTTT.

The rearrangement joins TRBV6-5 to TRBJ1-6, with D uncertain. Germline CDR1 reads MNHEY; CDR2 reads SVGAGI. The CDR3 contains 14 residues. Trimming took 6 bases from V and 7 from J, leaving 13 bases between them. This chain's CDR3 is CASSDGRENSPLHF. The CDR3 region has the DNA TGTGCCAGCAGCGACGGACGGGAAAATTCACCCCTCCACTTT.

The chain uses TRBV5-8 and TRBJ2-7, with TRBD2 identical over 12 bases. V lost 2 bases, J lost 3 bases, and 3 bases stayed unmatched. The germline gives CDR1 SGHTS, CDR2 YDEGEE. The CDR3 runs 15 residues. DNA for the CDR3: TGTGCCAGCAGCTTTAGACTAGCGGGGGTCTACGAGCAGTACTTC. Encoded protein: CASSFRLAGVYEQYF.

The chain links TRBV28 to TRBJ1-1, with D hard to call. The CDR3 extends over 12 amino acids. The germline V and J ends were trimmed by 6 bases and 0 bases, with 5 bases remaining between them. Germline values: CDR1 MDHEN, CDR2 SYDVKM. Written as DNA, the CDR3 is TGTGCCAGCAGCTGGTTGAACACTGAAGCTTTCTTT. It specifies CASSWLNTEAFF.

This clone was observed once. V is TRBV2 and J is TRBJ2-7; perhaps TRBD1 as D (6 bases). V was pared by 6 bases and J by 5 bases, with 14 bases between. The V gene's germline CDR1 is SNHLY and CDR2 FYNNEI. CDR3 length: 13 residues. CDR3 sequence reads: CASRELRGHEQYF. In nucleotides, the CDR3 is TGTGCCAGCAGGGAACTCAGGGGCCACGAGCAGTACTTC.

This clone was seen a few times. V is TRBV14 and J is TRBJ1-3, with a weak D call TRBD1 (6 bases). V was clipped by 3 bases and J by 2 bases, with 14 bases between them. CDR3 length equals 16 residues. In germline, CDR1 is SGHDN, CDR2 FVKESK. The CDR3 DNA reads as TGTGCCAGCAGCCAGACTATCGGGACACCTGGAAACACCATATATTTT. Protein sequence: CASSQTIGTPGNTIYF.

The chain recombines TRBV6-1 with TRBJ1-2, with 9 bases matching TRBD1. Trimming at V came to 6 bases and at J to 3 bases, leaving 8 bases not matched to a gene. The CDR3 consists of 15 residues. In germline, CDR1 is MNHNS, CDR2 SASEGT. CDR3 in amino acids: CASRDRGPVYYGYTF. CDR3 in DNA: TGTGCCAGCAGGGACAGGGGTCCTGTCTACTATGGCTACACCTTC.

The V call is TRBV4-2, the J call TRBJ2-3; 15 bases agree with TRBD2. Germline loops: CDR1 LGHNA, CDR2 YNFKEQ. The CDR3 length is 17 residues. Trimming removed 3 bases from V and 5 bases from J; junction bases left unmatched: 6. The CDR3 bases are TGTGCCAGCAGCCACGGACTAGCGGGGGGGGCGGGAGATACGCAGTATTTT. It encodes CASSHGLAGGAGDTQYF.

The J gene is TRBJ2-7, the V gene TRBV14; either TRBD1 or TRBD2 may fit D (5 bases each). The CDR3 length is 16 residues. V was cut by 3 bases and J by 2 bases, with 17 bases left in between. Germline-derived CDR1 and CDR2 are SGHDN and FVKESK. For the CDR3, the DNA is TGTGCCAGCAGCCAGTTCTCATGGGGGATCGCCTACGAGCAGTACTTC. This translates into CASSQFSWGIAYEQYF.

This chain links TRBV6-1 with TRBJ1-5; no reliable D call. V gave up 6 bases and J gave up 2 bases, with 8 bases separating them. Germline V gene data show CDR1 as MNHNS and CDR2 as SASEGT. The CDR3 has 13 amino acids. CDR3 region: CASSEEGNQPQHF. DNA for the CDR3: TGTGCCAGCAGCGAGGAGGGCAATCAGCCCCAGCATTTT.

The chain joins TRBV18 to TRBJ1-4; D is perhaps TRBD1 (6 bases). The CDR3 sequence is 15 residues long. V lost 2 bases to trimming and J lost 5 bases, with 12 bases between them. Germline CDR1 is KGHSH and CDR2 is LQKENI. CDR3 residues: CASSPGQRLNEKLFF. The CDR3 DNA is TGTGCCAGCTCACCAGGACAGCGGCTCAATGAAAAACTGTTTTTT. Based on the CDR3 plus reference TRBV18 and TRBJ1-4, the full variable domain is NAGVMQNPRHLVRRRGQEARLRCSPMKGHSHVYWYRQLPEEGLKFMVYLQKENIIDESGMPKERFSAEFPKEGPSILRIQQVVRGDSAAYFCASSPGQRLNEKLFFGSGTQLSVL.

CDR3 bases: TGTGCCAGTAGTATCGGTCGGACAGGCAACAGAGCCTACGAGCAGTACTTC. As protein: CASSIGRTGNRAYEQYF. The J gene is TRBJ2-7, the V gene TRBV19, with 7 bases lining up with TRBD1. CDR1 is LNHDA, CDR2 SQIVND, per germline (reference sequence). CDR3 size: 17 residues. After removal of 3 bases from V and 2 bases from J, the junction contained 13 bases not matched to a gene. The variable domain in full, with the rest retrieved from reference TRBV19 and TRBJ2-7, is DGGITQSPKYLFRKEGQNVTLSCEQNLNHDAMYWYRQDPGQGLRLIYYSQIVNDFQKGDIAEGYSVSREKKESFPLTVTSAQKNPTAFYLCASSIGRTGNRAYEQYFGPGTRLTVT.

The rearrangement joins TRBV19 to TRBJ1-5; a possible D gene is TRBD1 (5 bases). The CDR3 consists of 16 residues. Trimming cost V 10 bases and J 0 bases, with 19 bases left between them. Germline lookup yields CDR1 LNHDA and CDR2 SQIVND (reference sequence). CDR3 protein: CATSPWGDYSNQPQHF. The CDR3, as DNA: TGTGCCACCTCACCATGGGGGGATTATAGCAATCAGCCCCAGCATTTT. Based on the CDR3 plus reference TRBV19 and TRBJ1-5, the full variable domain is DGGITQSPKYLFRKEGQNVTLSCEQNLNHDAMYWYRQDPGQGLRLIYYSQIVNDFQKGDIAEGYSVSREKKESFPLTVTSAQKNPTAFYLCATSPWGDYSNQPQHFGDGTRLSIL.

This clone showed up just once. This rearrangement joins TRBV4-1 to TRBJ1-2; D not resolved. Germline values: CDR1 MGHRA, CDR2 YSYEKL. The V end lost 4 bases, the J end lost 2 bases, and 8 bases lay between the germline ends. CDR3 length: 13 amino acids. The CDR3 DNA reads TGCGCCAGCAGCCCTACAAGGAACTATGGCTACACCTTC. Encoded protein: CASSPTRNYGYTF.

This clone was found a few times. This chain joins TRBV2 and TRBJ2-7, with 11 bases aligning to TRBD2. Germline V gene sequence: CDR1 SNHLY, CDR2 FYNNEI. V lost 6 bases and J lost 4; bases outside the gene matches: 2. This CDR3 region has 13 residues. This CDR3 reads CASRTSGVYEQYF. The CDR3 DNA sequence: TGTGCCAGCAGGACTAGCGGGGTATACGAGCAGTACTTC.

This chain connects TRBV5-5 to TRBJ2-7, with unresolved D. V lost 5 bases and J lost 0, with 6 bases in between. Germline CDR1 is SGHKS and CDR2 is YYEKEE (reference sequence). The CDR3 has 12 residues. The CDR3 reads CASRLSSYEQYF. The CDR3 DNA reads as TGTGCCAGCAGATTATCCTCCTACGAGCAGTACTTC.

The chain combines TRBV19 with TRBJ1-1; perhaps TRBD1 as D (5 bases). Germline-derived CDR1 and CDR2 are LNHDA and SQIVND (reference sequence). V lost 11 bases and J lost 3, with 16 bases in between. This CDR3 contains 13 residues. The CDR3, as DNA: TGTGCCTCCAGTTGGACACGAGACACTGAAGCTTTCTTT. Protein sequence: CASSWTRDTEAFF.

This chain links TRBV10-3 with TRBJ2-3; perhaps TRBD1 as D (7 bases). The V end lost 6 bases, the J end lost 5 bases, and 18 bases lay between the germline ends. Germline CDR1 and CDR2: ENHRY and SYGVKD. The CDR3 contains 15 residues. CDR3 loop: CAISEEGRGIDTQYF. The CDR3 DNA reads TGTGCCATCAGCGAGGAGGGCAGGGGGATAGATACGCAGTATTTT.

The chain has TRBV6-5 and TRBJ2-3, with no clear D. The CDR3 has 15 amino acids. The germline V gene has CDR1 MNHEY and CDR2 SVGAGI. Trimming shortened V by 2 bases and J by 2 bases, and 11 bases separated the two germline ends. Here the CDR3 reads CASSYAALSTDTQYF. The DNA of the CDR3 is TGTGCCAGCAGTTACGCCGCTCTATCCACAGATACGCAGTATTTT.

The chain combines TRBV2 with TRBJ2-2, with a weak D call TRBD1 (6 bases). This CDR3 contains 14 residues. Deletions cut 7 bases from V and 5 bases from J, with 14 bases between. CDR1 SNHLY and CDR2 FYNNEI come from the germline V gene. CDR3 nucleotide sequence: TGTGCCAGCAACCGACAGGATTTTACCGGGGAGCTGTTTTTT. Amino acids: CASNRQDFTGELFF.